The clone carrying this T cell receptor beta chain came up many times. TCRdb re-called the RT-PCR reads through MiXCR, storing one row per CDR3 protein. This table has about 700,000 distinct CDR3 sequences, around 14% appearing once. The CDR3 is made up of 17 amino acids. Germline V CDR1 and CDR2: ENHRY, SYGVKD. J lost 9 bases, V lost 3 bases, and 16 bases had no gene match. The V call is TRBV10-3, the J call TRBJ2-1; 8 positions match TRBD2. The sample comprised memory CD4+ T cells from blood. This clonotype was obtained from a female donor in good health, serving as a healthy control. CDR3 DNA: TGTGCCATCAGTGAAACCGGGACTAGGGTAATGGTGGTTGAGCAGTTCTTC. Translation: CAISETGTRVMVVEQFF.